The 16 T cell receptor beta chains below come from one sample, sequenced in a study of blood T cell repertoires in COVID-19. Produced via immunoSEQ multiplex PCR; TCRdb's table is partial and in-frame only. The sample holds some 150,000 clones; approximately 79% are singletons and the top ten take around 2.9%. Sequencing was performed on PBMCs or T cells enriched from blood (not recorded which). Receptor source: a woman aged 50 to 60 who had recovered from COVID-19.

The chain couples TRBV12-3 or TRBV12-4 to TRBJ1-1, with D unresolved. The ends were cut back, 2 bases at V and 4 bases at J, with 5 bases in the middle. The CDR3 is 12 residues long. CDR3 sequence (DNA): TGTGCCAGCAGTTTATTGGCCACTGAAGCTTTCTTT. Its protein is CASSLLATEAFF.

The chain recombines TRBV6-2 or TRBV6-3 with TRBJ1-2, with no clear D. Germline V gives CDR1 MNHEY, CDR2 SVGEGT. The CDR3 runs to 17 residues. V was pared by 5 bases and J by 5 bases, with 24 bases between. The CDR3 DNA sequence: TGTGCCAGCAGTGTTCCCTTCCGGGTTTTAAACACGTATGGCTACACCTTC. Its protein is CASSVPFRVLNTYGYTF.

The chain uses TRBV4-1 and TRBJ1-5; tentative D call: TRBD1 (5 bases). Germline-derived CDR1 and CDR2 are MGHRA and YSYEKL. The CDR3 has 16 amino acids. Trimming shortened V by 1 base and J by 8 bases, and 18 bases separated the two germline ends. The CDR3 protein is CASSQAVGRGLEPQHF. The CDR3 DNA is TGCGCCAGCAGCCAAGCCGTAGGACGGGGGTTGGAGCCCCAGCATTTT.

V is TRBV24-1 and J is TRBJ2-1; D unresolved. Germline values: CDR1 KGHDR, CDR2 SFDVKD. Between the trimmed V and J ends, which lost 5 bases and 7 bases, there was a span of 5 bases. This CDR3 comprises 11 residues. This CDR3 reads CATSGANEQFF. DNA for the CDR3: TGTGCCACCAGTGGGGCAAATGAGCAGTTCTTC.

For this clone: Additional DNA sequences in this sample encode the identical CDR3. The chain is built from TRBV2 and TRBJ1-6; tentative D call: TRBD1 (5 bases). The germline gives CDR1 SNHLY, CDR2 FYNNEI. V shed 4 bases and J shed 6 bases, with 10 bases lying between them. This CDR3 is 14 amino acids long. The CDR3 bases are TGTGCCAGCAGTGTGGGGCAGGGTAATTCACCCCTCCACTTT. It is translated as CASSVGQGNSPLHF.

The chain joins TRBV7-9 to TRBJ1-4, with 9 nucleotides matching TRBD1. The germline CDR1 and CDR2 sequences are SEHNR and FQNEAQ (reference sequence). The CDR3 sequence is 15 residues long. Trimming cost V 5 bases and J 5 bases; bases outside gene matches: 6. The CDR3 DNA is TGTGCCAGCAGCCCCGGGACAGGGAGAAATGAAAAACTGTTTTTT. This encodes CASSPGTGRNEKLFF.

This clone came up a few times. The chain employs TRBV7-8 and TRBJ1-5; tentatively, D is TRBD1 (5 bases). The length of the CDR3 is 15 residues. Germline-derived CDR1 and CDR2 are SGHVS and FQNEAQ. Trimming shortened V by 3 bases and J by 0 bases, and 9 bases separated the two germline ends. The CDR3 protein is CASSLDIYSNQPQHF. In DNA form, the CDR3 reads TGTGCCAGCAGCTTGGACATCTATAGCAATCAGCCCCAGCATTTT.

CDR3 loop: CASSLARQGAYYGYTF. The DNA of the CDR3 is TGTGCCAGCAGCTTAGCGCGGCAGGGGGCATACTATGGCTACACCTTC. The chain joins TRBV13 to TRBJ1-2; 8 nucleotides match TRBD1. Per the germline V gene, CDR1 is PRHDT and CDR2 is FYEKMQ (reference sequence). CDR3 length equals 16 residues. Unmatched junction bases numbered 7, after V lost 1 base and J lost 3 bases.

This sequence joins TRBV18 and TRBJ1-2; D not resolved. Germline V gene data show CDR1 as KGHSH and CDR2 as LQKENI. CDR3 length: 13 residues. Between the trimmed V and J ends, which lost 3 bases and 6 bases, there was a span of 11 bases. The DNA for the CDR3 is TGTGCCAGCTCACCGTCACGAGGAGATGGCTACACCTTC. This codes for CASSPSRGDGYTF.

This sequence joins TRBV3-1 (or the pseudogene TRBV3-2) and TRBJ1-4; D is unresolved. Germline V gives CDR1 LGHDT, CDR2 YNNKEL (reference sequence). V was shortened by 4 bases and J by 5 bases, with 14 bases between the two germline ends. This CDR3 spans 15 amino acids. This CDR3 reads CASSPLGSYNEKLFF. The CDR3 DNA is TGTGCCAGCAGCCCCCTTGGGAGTTACAATGAAAAACTGTTTTTT.

The sample holds a few counts of this clone. The rearrangement links TRBV3-1 (or the pseudogene TRBV3-2) to TRBJ1-6, with TRBD1 matching over 8 bases. Unmatched junction bases numbered 5, after V lost 4 bases and J lost 9 bases. CDR1 and CDR2 from the germline V gene are LGHDT and YNNKEL (reference sequence). The CDR3 runs to 14 residues. DNA of the CDR3: TGTGCCAGCAGCCTTGGCAGGGGGCCTTCACCCCTCCACTTT. Translating it yields CASSLGRGPSPLHF.

The J gene is TRBJ1-2, the V gene TRBV3-1 (or the pseudogene TRBV3-2); D unclear. Trimming took 5 bases from V and 0 from J, leaving 10 bases between them. Germline CDR1 LGHDT, CDR2 YNNKEL (reference sequence). The CDR3 loop spans 14 amino acids. CDR3 in DNA: TGTGCCAGCAGCAACTTAATCGCTAACTATGGCTACACCTTC. Its translation: CASSNLIANYGYTF.

The chain carries TRBV28 and TRBJ2-1; D possibly corresponds to TRBD1 (5 bases). This CDR3 is 13 amino acids long. Deletions cut 7 bases from V and 6 bases from J, with 13 bases between. CDR1 MDHEN and CDR2 SYDVKM come from the germline V gene. The CDR3 region is CASNLLRVNEQFF. The CDR3 DNA follows: TGTGCCAGCAACCTCCTCAGGGTCAATGAGCAGTTCTTC. The variable domain in full, with the rest retrieved from reference TRBV28 and TRBJ2-1, is DVKVTQSSRYLVKRTGEKVFLECVQDMDHENMFWYRQDPGLGLRLIYFSYDVKMKEKGDIPEGYSVSREKKERFSLILESASTNQTSMYLCASNLLRVNEQFFGPGTRLTVL.

The chain uses TRBV14 and TRBJ2-5, with a tentative D call TRBD2 (5 bases). There are 16 residues in the CDR3. Trimming took 4 bases from V and 2 from J, leaving 17 bases between them. The germline V gene encodes CDR1 SGHDN and CDR2 FVKESK. The CDR3 coding sequence is TGTGCCAGCAGCCCCCCGAGAGGCAGCGGTCAAGAGACCCAGTACTTC. This sequence encodes CASSPPRGSGQETQYF.

CDR3 sequence reads: CATSVGRTGGSYNEQFF. The CDR3 bases are TGTGCCACCAGTGTCGGCCGGACAGGGGGCTCCTACAATGAGCAGTTCTTC. The J gene is TRBJ2-1, the V gene TRBV15, with 10 positions matching TRBD1. Germline V CDR1 and CDR2: LNHNV, YYDKDF (reference sequence). CDR3 length equals 17 residues. J lost 0 bases, V lost 6 bases, and 8 bases had no gene match.

This sequence joins TRBV28 and TRBJ2-1; unclear D gene. The CDR3 is made up of 14 amino acids. With 4 bases removed from V and 5 bases from J, the gap between germline ends came to 12 bases. In germline, CDR1 is MDHEN, CDR2 SYDVKM. Here the CDR3 reads CASSSPVIDNEQFF. The CDR3 region has the DNA TGTGCCAGCAGTTCTCCGGTTATAGACAATGAGCAGTTCTTC.